This T cell receptor (beta chain) is drawn from a study of beta chain features in type 1 diabetes. Findings and limits, study-wide: Type 1 diabetes patients showed a moderate but significant shortening of TCRB CDR3s in all four CD4+ subsets.

Germline V gene data show CDR1 as SEHNR and CDR2 as FQNEAQ (reference sequence). The CDR3 consists of 16 residues. The V gene end was trimmed by 5 bases and the J gene end by 9 bases; junction bases not matched to a gene: 9. As regards this clone: Its cognate antigen is unknown.

Expressed TCRB transcripts were sequenced because the entire RNA isolate underwent reverse transcription. Some clones are missing from TCRdb's copy, which holds only in-frame ones; the method was immunoSEQ multiplex PCR. The sample has hundreds of thousands of clones; roughly 13% are singletons. V usage is TRBV7-9 and J usage is TRBJ2-1, with 14 positions matching TRBD2. This clonotype was obtained from a man aged 18-30 years with type 1 diabetes. The sequencing input was naive CD4+ T cells from blood. CDR3 DNA: TGTGCCAGCAGCCCAACCGGGACTAGCGGGAGTGGTGAGCAGTTCTTC. It encodes CASSPTGTSGSGEQFF.